This T cell receptor beta chain appears in the sequencing data of a study of blood T cell repertoires in COVID-19. Repertoires were generated with immunoSEQ multiplex PCR, while TCRdb's copy carries only in-frame clones and drops some. The profile shows 200,000 to 250,000 clones, approximately 90% of them singletons. Germline assignment: CDR1 MNHEY and CDR2 SVGEGT. With 2 bases removed from V and 5 bases from J, the gap between germline ends came to 18 bases. The CDR3 contains 17 residues. The recovered donors of Cohort 3 showed two negative PCRs, clearance, or symptom resolution. This chain connects TRBV6-2 or TRBV6-3 to TRBJ2-2; TRBD2 is a possible D gene (6 bases). This sequence was found in a woman aged 18-29 years who had recovered from COVID-19. The specimen sequenced was PBMCs or T cells enriched from blood (not recorded which). The CDR3 bases are TGTGCCAGCAGTTACCCATGGGGGAGGCGTTGGACCGGGGAGCTGTTTTTT. Translating gives CASSYPWGRRWTGELFF.